This T cell receptor beta chain was sequenced for a study of blood T cell repertoires in COVID-19. Authors' data handling: Researchers report that nucleated cell counts were estimated from reference gene primer amplification. The protocol was immunoSEQ multiplex PCR, while the TCRdb copy is restricted to in-frame clones and leaves out a portion. V, J and clone size reflect that table, while D and trimming were determined from the DNA. The top ten clones hold 1.4% of a sample with 65,000 to 70,000 clones, 70% to 90% of them seen once. Germline values: CDR1 GTSNPN, CDR2 SVGIG (reference sequence). CDR3 length: 12 residues. Trimming stripped 3 bases from V and 4 bases from J, with 9 bases between.

The chain uses TRBV30 and TRBJ1-2; D unclear. Source material: peripheral blood. This TCR was sampled from a woman aged 60-70 years with acute or convalescent COVID-19. In DNA, the CDR3 is TGTGCCTGGAGCCTGACTCGCTATGGCTACACCTTC. Translated: CAWSLTRYGYTF.